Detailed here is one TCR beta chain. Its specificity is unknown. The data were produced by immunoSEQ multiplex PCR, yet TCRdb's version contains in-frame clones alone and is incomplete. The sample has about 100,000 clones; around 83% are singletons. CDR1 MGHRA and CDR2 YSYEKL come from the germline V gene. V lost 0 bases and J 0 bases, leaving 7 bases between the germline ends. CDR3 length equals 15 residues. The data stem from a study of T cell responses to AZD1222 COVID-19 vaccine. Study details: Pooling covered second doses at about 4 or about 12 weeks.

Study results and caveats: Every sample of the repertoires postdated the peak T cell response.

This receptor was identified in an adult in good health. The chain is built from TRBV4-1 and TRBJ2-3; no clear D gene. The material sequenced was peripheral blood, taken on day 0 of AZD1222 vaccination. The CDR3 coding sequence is TGCGCCAGCAGCCAAGATTACTATAGCACAGATACGCAGTATTTT. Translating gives CASSQDYYSTDTQYF.